These T cell receptor beta chains were read from a single sample in a study of blood T cell repertoires in COVID-19. Sequencing used immunoSEQ multiplex PCR; TCRdb keeps in-frame clones, though not all of them. The sample lists roughly 120,000 clones, about 90% occurring once. The sample taken for sequencing was peripheral blood. The receptors stem from a woman aged 60-75 years with COVID-19, enrolled during active disease. The CDR3 runs from the conserved cysteine through the conserved F or W. Each record gives: clone size, J gene, D gene, V gene, CDR3 DNA, CDR3 protein. The D gene is left open where the match is weak. Not all rows give a size; the values are once, few, many and, for expanded clones, a class.

>-|TRBJ2-3|-|TRBV21-1
TGTGCCAGCAGCACGTCCCCCCCAGCGGGGGGCCACTCTAGCACAGATACGCAGTATTTT
CASSTSPPAGGHSSTDTQYF
>once|TRBJ2-5|-|TRBV18
TGTGCCAGCTCACTAGTGACAGGGACTGAAATTGAGACCCAGTACTTC
CASSLVTGTEIETQYF
>-|TRBJ2-2|TRBD1|TRBV5-4
TGTGCCAGCAGCCGTGGGACAGCGAACACCGGGGAGCTGTTTTTT
CASSRGTANTGELFF
>once|TRBJ2-5|TRBD2|TRBV9
TGTGCCAGCAGCGTGGGTAGCGGGGGGCTCCCGCTTGAGGCCCAGTACTTC
CASSVGSGGLPLEAQYF
>-|TRBJ1-1|TRBD1|TRBV13
TGTGCCAGCAGCTACGACAGGGAAGGTGAAGCTTTCTTT
CASSYDREGEAFF
>-|TRBJ2-3|-|TRBV4-3
TGCGCCAGCAGCCAAGATTCAGGAGATACGCAGTATTTT
CASSQDSGDTQYF
>-|TRBJ2-5|-|TRBV5-5
TGTGCCAGCAGCCCGGGAAGGGCCCAGTACTTC
CASSPGRAQYF
>-|TRBJ2-1|-|TRBV19
TGTGCCAGCGGAACAGGGTACAATGAGCAGTTCTTC
CASGTGYNEQFF
>-|TRBJ2-3|-|TRBV20-1
TGCAGTGCTAAATCGGATACGCAGTATTTT
CSAKSDTQYF
>-|TRBJ1-2|TRBD1|TRBV6-5
TGTGCCAGCAGTTACCGGGACAGCTCCCGCTATGGCTACACCTTC
CASSYRDSSRYGYTF
>-|TRBJ2-2|-|TRBV4-3
TGCGCCAGCAGCCAAGTAGGCAACTATCTGAACACCGGGGAGCTGTTTTTT
CASSQVGNYLNTGELFF
>-|TRBJ1-3|-|TRBV3-1/TRBV3-2
TGTGCCAGCAGCCAAGGGGGGGAGTTGAGAAGAAACACCATATATTTT
CASSQGGELRRNTIYF